These 20 T cell receptor beta chains originate from one sample sequenced in a study of T cell responses to AZD1222 COVID-19 vaccine. Only in-frame clones appear in the TCRdb table, and some are missing; sequencing was by immunoSEQ multiplex PCR. The sample includes around 120,000 clones, approximately 92% of them seen just once. The source was peripheral blood, collected on day 0 of AZD1222 vaccination. These receptor sequences come from an adult in good health.

CDR3 in amino acids: CASSIPDTYEQYF. CDR3 coding DNA: TGTGCCAGCAGCATTCCGGACACTTACGAGCAGTACTTC. The chain uses TRBV28 and TRBJ2-7, with TRBD1 as a possible D gene (5 bases). This CDR3 contains 13 residues. Germline V gene lookup returns CDR1 MDHEN and CDR2 SYDVKM. Trimming removed 6 bases at V and 4 bases at J, with 13 bases between.

This sequence joins TRBV29-1 and TRBJ1-2, with D perhaps matching TRBD1 (5 bases). Trimming cost V 3 bases and J 1 base, with 15 bases left between them. CDR3 size: 15 residues. CDR1 and CDR2 (germline): SQVTM, ANQGSEA. The CDR3 coding sequence is TGCAGCGTTGACCCTACAGGACTCATTAACTATGGCTACACCTTC. Translated, it gives CSVDPTGLINYGYTF.

The V gene is TRBV7-9, the J gene TRBJ2-1, with TRBD1 matching 10 bases. The germline gives CDR1 SEHNR, CDR2 FQNEAQ (reference sequence). This CDR3 is 15 amino acids long. J gave up 8 bases and V 3 bases, and 7 bases lay outside the gene matches. CDR3 in amino acids: CASSFRQGAVDEQFF. The CDR3 DNA is TGTGCCAGCAGCTTCAGACAGGGGGCAGTCGATGAGCAGTTCTTC.

This clone was observed a single time. The gene calls are TRBV2 and TRBJ1-4; 7 bases are a match to TRBD1. CDR1 and CDR2 (germline): SNHLY, FYNNEI. Germline trimming cut 7 bases from V and 2 bases from J; bases unmatched to any gene: 4. The CDR3 has 14 amino acids. DNA of the CDR3: TGTGCCAGCACCTCAGGGGGGACTAATGAAAAACTGTTTTTT. It codes for CASTSGGTNEKLFF. Full variable domain (remainder filled in from reference TRBV2 and TRBJ1-4): EPEVTQTPSHQVTQMGQEVILRCVPISNHLYFYWYRQILGQKVEFLVSFYNNEISEKSEIFDDQFSVERPDGSNFTLKIRSTKLEDSAMYFCASTSGGTNEKLFFGSGTQLSVL.

The chain combines TRBV2 with TRBJ1-5; D gene uncertain. V was cut by 7 bases and J by 6 bases, with 13 bases left in between. CDR3 length equals 13 residues. Germline V gives CDR1 SNHLY, CDR2 FYNNEI. The CDR3 sequence is CASTVSRIQPQHF. In DNA form, the CDR3 reads TGTGCCAGCACGGTTTCCAGAATTCAGCCCCAGCATTTT. Drawing the rest from reference TRBV2 and TRBJ1-5, the complete variable domain is EPEVTQTPSHQVTQMGQEVILRCVPISNHLYFYWYRQILGQKVEFLVSFYNNEISEKSEIFDDQFSVERPDGSNFTLKIRSTKLEDSAMYFCASTVSRIQPQHFGDGTRLSIL.

This clone was seen only once. The chain links TRBV7-2 to TRBJ1-2; D might be TRBD1 (5 bases). CDR1 is SGHTA, CDR2 FQGNSA, per germline. The ends were cut back, 5 bases at V and 3 bases at J, with 13 bases in the middle. The CDR3 loop spans 14 amino acids. The CDR3 loop reads CASSQGRVDYGYTF. CDR3 sequence (DNA): TGTGCCAGCAGCCAGGGCCGGGTTGACTATGGCTACACCTTC.

V gene TRBV6-2 or TRBV6-3 combines with J gene TRBJ1-2; 8 bases align to TRBD1. The CDR3 loop spans 14 amino acids. Trimming at V came to 2 bases and at J to 4 bases, leaving 3 bases not matched to a gene. The germline CDR1 and CDR2 sequences are MNHEY and SVGEGT. The CDR3 coding sequence is TGTGCCAGCAGTTACCACGGACAGGGCTATGGCTACACCTTC. Translation gives CASSYHGQGYGYTF.

This clone was counted a few times. The chain has TRBV4-3 and TRBJ2-1; possibly TRBD1 for D (5 bases). This CDR3 is built from 15 residues. V lost 0 bases, J lost 3 bases, and 9 bases lay in between. In germline, CDR1 is LGHNA, CDR2 YSLEER. Here the CDR3 reads CASSQEAGNYNEQFF. CDR3 bases: TGCGCCAGCAGCCAAGAAGCAGGGAACTACAATGAGCAGTTCTTC.

This clone showed up just once. The chain links TRBV6-1 to TRBJ1-1; D not resolved. This CDR3 contains 13 residues. Germline loops: CDR1 MNHNS, CDR2 SASEGT. The V and J ends lost 0 bases and 4 bases respectively, with 6 bases between them. The CDR3 region is CASSEAAGTEAFF. The CDR3 DNA is TGTGCCAGCAGTGAAGCGGCGGGCACTGAAGCTTTCTTT.

The chain links TRBV5-1 to TRBJ1-1; TRBD1 matches 7 bases. This CDR3 comprises 13 residues. Germline assignment: CDR1 SGHRS and CDR2 YFSETQ. With V trimmed by 3 bases and J by 3 bases, 2 bases remained unmatched. CDR3 in amino acids: CASSYGQDTEAFF. The CDR3 nucleotides read TGCGCCAGCAGCTACGGACAGGACACTGAAGCTTTCTTT.

V and J are TRBV7-2 and TRBJ2-7; TRBD1 aligns across 9 bases. With V trimmed by 5 bases and J by 2 bases, 7 bases remained unmatched. This CDR3 spans 15 amino acids. CDR1 is SGHTA and CDR2 is FQGNSA in the germline V gene. Written as DNA, the CDR3 is TGTGCCAGCAGCCCCCCAGGGACAGGGACCTACGAGCAGTACTTC. Protein product: CASSPPGTGTYEQYF. Full variable domain (missing parts from reference TRBV7-2 and TRBJ2-7): GAGVSQSPSNKVTEKGKDVELRCDPISGHTALYWYRQSLGQGLEFLIYFQGNSAPDKSGLPSDRFSAERTGGSVSTLTIQRTQQEDSAVYLCASSPPGTGTYEQYFGPGTRLTVT.

The J gene is TRBJ2-7, the V gene TRBV18, with D tentatively TRBD1 or TRBD2 (6 bases each). Germline loops: CDR1 KGHSH, CDR2 LQKENI. V was cut by 3 bases and J by 4 bases, with 13 bases left in between. This CDR3 comprises 14 residues. The CDR3 nucleotides are TGTGCCAGCTCACCGGACTACAGGGCATACGAGCAGTACTTC. Protein product: CASSPDYRAYEQYF.

This clone was detected only once. The chain joins TRBV6-5 to TRBJ1-3; D unclear. Trimming took 0 bases from V and 9 from J, leaving 15 bases between them. This CDR3 region has 15 residues. Germline V CDR1 and CDR2: MNHEY, SVGAGI. Written as DNA, the CDR3 is TGTGCCAGCAGTTACTCGAAAGGACCTCTAGGCACCATATATTTT. Its protein is CASSYSKGPLGTIYF.

This sequence joins TRBV7-2 and TRBJ1-5; the D is unclear. The germline V and J ends were trimmed by 1 base and 2 bases, with 6 bases remaining between them. The germline V gene encodes CDR1 SGHTA and CDR2 FQGNSA. This CDR3 region has 14 residues. CDR3 in DNA: TGTGCCAGCAGCTTAGGCGCCGGCAATCAGCCCCAGCATTTT. This encodes CASSLGAGNQPQHF.

This rearrangement joins TRBV27 to TRBJ2-4; no clear D gene. The length of the CDR3 is 15 residues. The V end was cut by 4 bases, the J end by 3 bases, with 13 bases between. Germline assignment: CDR1 MNHEY and CDR2 SMNVEV (reference sequence). CDR3: CASSSEPKGKNIQYF. The CDR3 nucleotides are TGTGCCAGCAGTTCTGAACCGAAGGGCAAAAACATTCAGTACTTC.

The chain couples TRBV6-2 or TRBV6-3 to TRBJ2-2; the D gene is possibly TRBD2 (6 bases). The V and J ends lost 2 bases and 2 bases respectively, with 12 bases between them. The CDR3 covers 16 residues. Germline CDR1 MNHEY, CDR2 SVGEGT. CDR3 residues: CASSYGGILNTGELFF. CDR3 DNA sequence: TGTGCCAGCAGTTACGGGGGGATATTAAACACCGGGGAGCTGTTTTTT.

CDR3 bases: TGTGCCAGCAGCTTAGGCGGAGGGGGCCGCAGGGGAAACACCATATATTTT. Translating gives CASSLGGGGRRGNTIYF. V is TRBV7-2 and J is TRBJ1-3, with 7 bases aligning to TRBD1. This CDR3 is 17 amino acids long. Germline V gives CDR1 SGHTA, CDR2 FQGNSA. V lost 1 base to trimming and J lost 4 bases; unmatched junction nucleotides: 10.

This clone was observed a single time. This chain connects TRBV11-1 to TRBJ2-2; 7 positions agree with TRBD2. V lost 6 bases, J lost 8 bases, and 6 bases stayed unmatched. Germline V gene sequence: CDR1 SGHAT, CDR2 FQDESV (reference sequence). The CDR3 runs 13 residues. The DNA for the CDR3 is TGTGCCAGCAGGCGGACTAGTCTAGGGGAGCTGTTTTTT. Translated, it gives CASRRTSLGELFF.

Regarding this clone: The same CDR3 is also encoded by other DNA sequences in this sample. The genes are TRBV6-1 and TRBJ1-4, with D unresolved. Trimming stripped 4 bases from V and 7 bases from J, with 22 bases between. Germline CDR1 is MNHNS and CDR2 is SASEGT. This CDR3 spans 17 amino acids. Here the CDR3 reads CASSGHVPTSRGEKLFF. In nucleotides, the CDR3 is TGTGCCAGCAGTGGACACGTCCCTACCAGCCGGGGTGAAAAACTGTTTTTT.

The chain is built from TRBV28 and TRBJ1-1, with TRBD1 matching over 7 bases. This CDR3 has 15 residues. The V and J ends lost 5 bases and 5 bases, in that order; junction bases with no gene match: 11. The germline CDR1 and CDR2 sequences are MDHEN and SYDVKM. In nucleotides, the CDR3 is TGTGCCAGCAGTAACCAAGGGGGCGCAAGAACTGAAGCTTTCTTT. Its translation is CASSNQGGARTEAFF.